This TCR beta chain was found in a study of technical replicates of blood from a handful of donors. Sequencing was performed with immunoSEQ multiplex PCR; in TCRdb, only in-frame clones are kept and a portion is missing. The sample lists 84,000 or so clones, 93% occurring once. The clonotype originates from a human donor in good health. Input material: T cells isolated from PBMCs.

CDR3 DNA: TGTGCCAGCAGGCGACAGGGTTGGGACACTGAAGCTTTCTTT. It encodes CASRRQGWDTEAFF. V usage is TRBV6-1 and J usage is TRBJ1-1, with 7 nucleotides matching TRBD1. Germline values: CDR1 MNHNS, CDR2 SASEGT. Trimming cost V 6 bases and J 3 bases; bases outside gene matches: 7. CDR3 length equals 14 residues.